Listed below are T cell receptor beta chains from one sample, sequenced in a study of cytomegalovirus exposure and HLA in healthy donors. Sequencing was performed with immunoSEQ multiplex PCR; in TCRdb, only in-frame clones are kept and a portion is missing. The data contain around 210,000 clones, roughly three quarters of them singletons. Sequencing was done on a sample of PBMCs. The receptors stem from a man aged 45-60 years in good health and CMV-seronegative. Both conserved end residues are part of each CDR3. A D gene is named only where the DNA matches it firmly. The listing skips clone size in some rows; elsewhere it reads once, few, many or a size class.

J: TRBJ1-1
size: -
D: -
V: TRBV25-1
CDR3: CASIEATDKAFF
DNA: TGTGCCAGCATTGAAGCGACGGACAAAGCTTTCTTT

J: TRBJ1-3
size: once
D: TRBD1
V: TRBV5-6
CDR3: CASSLGTGAGNTIYF
DNA: TGTGCCAGCAGCTTGGGGACAGGGGCCGGAAACACCATATATTTT

J: TRBJ2-1
size: -
D: TRBD2
V: TRBV28
CDR3: CASSTTSGANEQFF
DNA: TGTGCCAGCAGTACTACTAGCGGGGCCAATGAGCAGTTCTTC

J: TRBJ2-3
size: -
D: -
V: TRBV7-6
CDR3: CASSLEADGTDTQYF
DNA: TGTGCCAGCAGCTTAGAGGCGGATGGCACAGATACGCAGTATTTT

J: TRBJ2-3
size: -
D: -
V: TRBV4-1
CDR3: CASSQVMGGGWFTDTQYF
DNA: TGCGCCAGCAGCCAAGTTATGGGGGGGGGCTGGTTCACAGATACGCAGTATTTT

J: TRBJ2-5
size: -
D: -
V: TRBV28
CDR3: CASSLSGIKETQYF
DNA: TGTGCCAGCAGTTTGTCCGGGATCAAAGAGACCCAGTACTTC

J: TRBJ2-1
size: -
D: TRBD2
V: TRBV5-8
CDR3: CASSGRTSGKNEQFF
DNA: TGTGCCAGCTCGGGGCGGACTAGCGGGAAGAATGAGCAGTTCTTC

J: TRBJ2-5
size: -
D: TRBD2
V: TRBV6-1
CDR3: CASSEKREPRTQYF
DNA: TGTGCCAGCAGTGAAAAGCGGGAGCCCCGGACCCAGTACTTC

J: TRBJ1-2
size: -
D: TRBD1
V: TRBV28
CDR3: CASSLGTGGFWGYGYTF
DNA: TGTGCCAGCAGCCTCGGGACAGGGGGCTTTTGGGGCTATGGCTACACCTTC

J: TRBJ1-1
size: -
D: -
V: TRBV23-1
CDR3: CASSAPRVGGRRDTEAFF
DNA: TGCGCCAGCAGTGCCCCCAGAGTGGGGGGGCGCCGGGACACTGAAGCTTTCTTT

J: TRBJ2-2
size: -
D: TRBD2
V: TRBV7-9
CDR3: CASSWDRRTSGAATGELFF
DNA: TGTGCCAGCAGCTGGGACAGAAGGACTAGCGGGGCTGCCACCGGGGAGCTGTTTTTT

J: TRBJ1-6
size: -
D: -
V: TRBV4-1
CDR3: CASSQDSGGAGNSPLHF
DNA: TGCGCCAGCAGCCAAGATAGTGGGGGCGCGGGTAATTCACCCCTCCACTTT

J: TRBJ1-2
size: once
D: -
V: TRBV27
CDR3: CASSLTANYGYTF
DNA: TGTGCCAGCAGTTTGACAGCCAACTATGGCTACACCTTC

J: TRBJ1-5
size: -
D: -
V: TRBV27
CDR3: CATAVGGALGQPQHF
DNA: TGTGCCACCGCGGTCGGAGGGGCCTTAGGTCAGCCCCAGCATTTT

J: TRBJ2-5
size: -
D: -
V: TRBV29-1
CDR3: CSVGGREETQYF
DNA: TGCAGCGTTGGGGGCAGGGAAGAGACCCAGTACTTC

J: TRBJ2-1
size: -
D: TRBD2
V: TRBV29-1
CDR3: CSVGLAGGPWGEQFF
DNA: TGCAGCGTCGGGCTAGCGGGAGGGCCATGGGGTGAGCAGTTCTTC

J: TRBJ2-1
size: -
D: -
V: TRBV9
CDR3: CASSVVTSPWGEQFF
DNA: TGTGCCAGCAGCGTAGTCACTAGCCCCTGGGGTGAGCAGTTCTTC

J: TRBJ2-1
size: -
D: TRBD2
V: TRBV28
CDR3: CATFYSGGDNEQFF
DNA: TGTGCCACCTTTTATAGCGGGGGAGACAATGAGCAGTTCTTC

J: TRBJ1-6
size: once
D: TRBD1
V: TRBV9
CDR3: CASSVGTGDPPLHF
DNA: TGTGCCAGCAGCGTAGGGACAGGGGATCCACCCCTCCACTTT

J: TRBJ2-7
size: -
D: TRBD1
V: TRBV6-1
CDR3: CASRRTGANYEQYF
DNA: TGTGCCAGCAGAAGGACAGGGGCCAACTACGAGCAGTACTTC

J: TRBJ2-5
size: -
D: TRBD2
V: TRBV19
CDR3: CASSLSGSGSQYF
DNA: TGTGCCAGTAGTCTTAGCGGGAGCGGTTCCCAGTACTTC

J: TRBJ1-1
size: -
D: -
V: TRBV11-3
CDR3: CASSFSNTEAFF
DNA: TGTGCCAGCAGCTTTTCAAACACTGAAGCTTTCTTT

J: TRBJ1-5
size: once
D: -
V: TRBV6-1
CDR3: CASSEGGGLYSNQPQHF
DNA: TGTGCCAGCAGTGAGGGGGGGGGCCTCTATAGCAATCAGCCCCAGCATTTT

J: TRBJ2-2
size: -
D: TRBD2
V: TRBV6-5
CDR3: CASSYREVGGELFF
DNA: TGTGCCAGCAGTTACCGGGAGGTGGGCGGGGAGCTGTTTTTT

J: TRBJ1-3
size: few
D: -
V: TRBV5-4
CDR3: CASSFWGVGNTIYF
DNA: TGTGCCAGCAGCTTTTGGGGGGTTGGAAACACCATATATTTT

J: TRBJ2-1
size: -
D: TRBD2
V: TRBV5-4
CDR3: CASSLVTSGRNEQFF
DNA: TGTGCCAGCAGCTTGGTCACTAGCGGGAGGAATGAGCAGTTCTTC

J: TRBJ2-2
size: -
D: -
V: TRBV28
CDR3: CASSPTDRDTGELFF
DNA: TGTGCCAGCAGTCCCACGGACAGAGACACCGGGGAGCTGTTTTTT

J: TRBJ2-1
size: -
D: TRBD2
V: TRBV18
CDR3: CASSPSGLAGPYNEQFF
DNA: TGTGCCAGCTCACCATCGGGACTAGCGGGTCCGTACAATGAGCAGTTCTTC

J: TRBJ2-3
size: -
D: TRBD2
V: TRBV25-1
CDR3: CASSKGASGKPDTQYF
DNA: TGTGCCAGCAGTAAAGGGGCTAGCGGGAAGCCAGATACGCAGTATTTT

J: TRBJ1-1
size: few
D: -
V: TRBV27
CDR3: CASSYRNRAFF
DNA: TGTGCCAGCAGTTACAGAAACCGAGCTTTCTTT

J: TRBJ1-5
size: -
D: TRBD1
V: TRBV2
CDR3: CASSAQGANQPQHF
DNA: TGTGCCAGCAGTGCACAGGGGGCGAATCAGCCCCAGCATTTT

J: TRBJ2-5
size: -
D: -
V: TRBV28
CDR3: CASSPTGVSAETQYF
DNA: TGTGCCAGCAGTCCTACGGGAGTATCGGCAGAGACCCAGTACTTC

J: TRBJ1-2
size: few
D: -
V: TRBV6-6
CDR3: CASLNAGNYGYTF
DNA: TGTGCCAGCCTCAACGCGGGGAACTATGGCTACACCTTC

J: TRBJ2-7
size: -
D: TRBD1
V: TRBV7-6
CDR3: CASSLAGTGVHEQYF
DNA: TGTGCCAGCAGCTTAGCTGGGACAGGGGTGCACGAGCAGTACTTC

J: TRBJ1-1
size: once
D: TRBD1
V: TRBV18
CDR3: CASSFTDRAGTEAFF
DNA: TGTGCCAGCTCATTCACGGACAGGGCGGGGACTGAAGCTTTCTTT

J: TRBJ1-1
size: -
D: -
V: TRBV5-6
CDR3: CASSLAYAVTEAFF
DNA: TGTGCCAGCAGCTTGGCCTATGCGGTGACTGAAGCTTTCTTT

J: TRBJ2-7
size: once
D: TRBD1
V: TRBV28
CDR3: CASRTSGTGAYEQYF
DNA: TGTGCCAGCAGAACCTCCGGGACAGGGGCCTACGAGCAGTACTTC

J: TRBJ1-5
size: -
D: TRBD1
V: TRBV7-9
CDR3: CASSSQTGAQPQHF
DNA: TGTGCCAGCAGCTCCCAGACAGGGGCCCAGCCCCAGCATTTT

J: TRBJ2-7
size: -
D: TRBD1
V: TRBV7-6
CDR3: CASSRGTGFSYEQYF
DNA: TGTGCCAGCAGCCGAGGGACAGGGTTCTCCTACGAGCAGTACTTC

J: TRBJ1-4
size: -
D: -
V: TRBV18
CDR3: CASSPPGGEVEKLFF
DNA: TGTGCCAGCTCACCACCGGGAGGGGAAGTTGAAAAACTGTTTTTT

J: TRBJ2-2
size: few
D: TRBD2
V: TRBV5-1
CDR3: CASSLSGRAAGELFF
DNA: TGCGCCAGCAGCCTTAGCGGGAGGGCTGCCGGGGAGCTGTTTTTT

J: TRBJ2-5
size: -
D: -
V: TRBV6-5
CDR3: CATNSRETQYF
DNA: TGTGCCACCAACTCTCGGGAGACCCAGTACTTC

J: TRBJ1-5
size: -
D: TRBD1
V: TRBV30
CDR3: CAWAEGQGNQPQHF
DNA: TGTGCCTGGGCTGAGGGACAGGGTAATCAGCCCCAGCATTTT

J: TRBJ1-1
size: few
D: TRBD1
V: TRBV28
CDR3: CASSSRQGWVTEAFF
DNA: TGTGCCAGCAGTTCCCGACAGGGATGGGTCACTGAAGCTTTCTTT

J: TRBJ2-1
size: -
D: -
V: TRBV2
CDR3: CASNWYNEQFF
DNA: TGTGCCAGCAACTGGTACAATGAGCAGTTCTTC

J: TRBJ2-6
size: -
D: -
V: TRBV6-5
CDR3: CASSPVSSGANVLTF
DNA: TGTGCCAGCAGTCCGGTTAGCTCTGGGGCCAACGTCCTGACTTTC

J: TRBJ1-5
size: few
D: TRBD1
V: TRBV19
CDR3: CASRDRLDQPQHF
DNA: TGTGCCAGTAGGGACAGGCTAGATCAGCCCCAGCATTTT

J: TRBJ1-1
size: -
D: -
V: TRBV29-1
CDR3: CSVDKAGNTEAFF
DNA: TGCAGCGTTGATAAGGCGGGGAACACTGAAGCTTTCTTT